This is a list of T cell receptor beta chains from one sample in a study of CD8+ T cells in alopecia areata. Assay used: immunoSEQ multiplex PCR; TCRdb lists only in-frame clones, some missing. The top ten hold about 0.69% of the sample, which has about 190,000 clones, more than 55% seen once. The sample in question was CD4+ T cells sorted from blood, obtained at week 4, from a patient treated with tofacitinib. Receptor source: a human donor with alopecia areata. CDR3s include the opening cysteine and the closing phenylalanine or tryptophan. D genes are given only for firm matches. Expanded clones are given a class, and other clones once, few, many or no size at all.

CDR3aa	CDR3nt	v_gene	j_gene	abundance	d_gene
CSVVGDLETQYF	TGCAGCGTTGTCGGGGATCTGGAGACCCAGTACTTC	TRBV29-1	TRBJ2-5	once	NA
CASSPGVANYGYTF	TGTGCCAGCAGCCCGGGTGTAGCTAACTATGGCTACACCTTC	TRBV25-1	TRBJ1-2	NA	NA
CAWNPGLTKNIQYF	TGTGCCTGGAACCCGGGTCTAACCAAAAACATTCAGTACTTC	TRBV30	TRBJ2-4	once	NA
CASSFQTRNNEQFF	TGTGCCAGCAGCTTCCAGACCAGAAACAATGAGCAGTTCTTC	TRBV9	TRBJ2-1	NA	NA
CASRISSGRTTGELFF	TGTGCCAGCAGGATATCTAGCGGGAGAACCACCGGGGAGCTGTTTTTT	TRBV6-6	TRBJ2-2	NA	TRBD2
CASSPSSGRSDTQYF	TGTGCCAGCAGCCCCTCGAGCGGGAGGTCAGATACGCAGTATTTT	TRBV7-9	TRBJ2-3	NA	TRBD2
CASSVTSGGLDEQFF	TGTGCCAGCAGCGTGACTAGCGGGGGCCTCGATGAGCAGTTCTTC	TRBV5-4	TRBJ2-1	few	TRBD2
CASRSPAEHTDTQYF	TGCGCCAGCAGAAGCCCAGCGGAGCACACAGATACGCAGTATTTT	TRBV5-1	TRBJ2-3	NA	NA
CASSLLTQGSSYEQYF	TGCGCCAGCAGTTTGCTAACACAGGGAAGCTCCTACGAGCAGTACTTC	TRBV5-1	TRBJ2-7	NA	NA
CASSPATGRF	TGTGCCAGCAGCCCTGCGACGGGGCGGTTC	TRBV7-9	TRBJ1-2	few	NA
CASSATQVGGQYF	TGTGCCAGCAGCGCCACCCAGGTTGGGGGTCAGTACTTC	TRBV9	TRBJ2-4	few	NA
CASRRGLTGNTIYF	TGTGCCAGCCGTAGGGGTTTAACTGGAAACACCATATATTTT	TRBV6-5	TRBJ1-3	NA	NA
CSVDDGGSEQYF	TGCAGCGTTGATGACGGTGGATCCGAGCAGTACTTC	TRBV29-1	TRBJ2-7	NA	NA
CASTKGLYEQYF	TGTGCCAGCACCAAGGGGCTTTACGAGCAGTACTTC	TRBV28	TRBJ2-7	NA	NA
CASSLGQGGPREQYF	TGTGCCAGCAGCCTGGGACAGGGGGGTCCGCGCGAGCAGTACTTC	TRBV27	TRBJ2-7	NA	TRBD1
CSVGLADTDTQYF	TGCAGCGTTGGTCTAGCAGACACAGATACGCAGTATTTT	TRBV29-1	TRBJ2-3	NA	NA
CASVTSGYNYEQYF	TGTGCCAGCGTAACTAGCGGTTACAACTACGAGCAGTACTTC	TRBV28	TRBJ2-7	NA	TRBD2
CASSQDASTDTQYF	TGCGCCAGCAGCCAAGATGCTAGCACAGATACGCAGTATTTT	TRBV4-1	TRBJ2-3	NA	NA
CASTRDRAVGELFF	TGTGCCAGCACCCGGGACAGGGCAGTCGGGGAGCTGTTTTTT	TRBV9	TRBJ2-2	NA	TRBD1
CASSYSRNTDTQYF	TGTGCCAGCAGTTACAGTCGGAACACAGATACGCAGTATTTT	TRBV6-5	TRBJ2-3	few	NA
CASSEKGIYEQYF	TGTGCCAGCAGTGAGAAGGGGATCTACGAGCAGTACTTC	TRBV2	TRBJ2-7	NA	NA
CASSSTAAVGGLAKNIQYF	TGTGCCAGCAGCTCCACCGCGGCGGTGGGAGGGTTAGCCAAAAACATTCAGTACTTC	TRBV7-2	TRBJ2-4	few	TRBD2
CASSSDSYEQYF	TGCGCCAGCAGCTCGGATAGTTACGAGCAGTACTTC	TRBV5-1	TRBJ2-7	NA	NA
CASSSFRTANVLTF	TGTGCCAGCAGCTCATTTCGTACGGCCAACGTCCTGACTTTC	TRBV5-4	TRBJ2-6	NA	NA
CASRAGLSGANVLTF	TGTGCCAGTAGAGCGGGACTCTCTGGGGCCAACGTCCTGACTTTC	TRBV19	TRBJ2-6	NA	TRBD2
CASSPIAGGTYEQYF	TGTGCCAGCAGCCCAATAGCGGGAGGGACCTACGAGCAGTACTTC	TRBV7-2	TRBJ2-7	NA	TRBD2
CSGQTPGTEAFF	TGCAGCGGGCAGACACCGGGCACTGAAGCTTTCTTT	TRBV29-1	TRBJ1-1	few	NA
CAGTQTTGTGVYEQYF	TGTGCCGGCACTCAAACTACCGGGACAGGGGTCTACGAGCAGTACTTC	TRBV7-2	TRBJ2-7	NA	TRBD1
CASSVFGGADKETQYF	TGTGCCAGCAGTGTGTTTGGGGGAGCAGATAAAGAGACCCAGTACTTC	TRBV25-1	TRBJ2-5	many	NA